Listed below are T cell receptor beta chains from one sample, sequenced in a study of blood T cell repertoires in COVID-19. Libraries were prepared by immunoSEQ multiplex PCR; TCRdb keeps only in-frame clonotypes and omits some of them. In the table there are 200,000 to 250,000 clones, about nine tenths of which are singletons. Sequenced sample: peripheral blood. These receptors were obtained from a man older than 75 with acute or convalescent COVID-19. The CDR3 runs from the conserved cysteine through the conserved F or W. D genes are given only for firm matches.

D	V	J	CDR3	DNA
TRBD1	TRBV14	TRBJ1-2	CASSQPGQGFYGYTF	TGTGCCAGCAGCCAACCGGGACAGGGATTCTATGGCTACACCTTC
TRBD1	TRBV18	TRBJ1-1	CASSPHQGADTEAFF	TGTGCCAGCTCACCACACCAGGGGGCGGACACTGAAGCTTTCTTT
TRBD2	TRBV5-1	TRBJ2-1	CASSLVPAGISYNEQFF	TGCGCCAGCAGCTTGGTTCCAGCGGGGATCTCCTACAATGAGCAGTTCTTC
TRBD1	TRBV3-1/TRBV3-2	TRBJ1-4	CASRGRQGGAANEKLFF	TGTGCCAGCCGCGGGCGACAGGGGGGGGCGGCTAATGAAAAACTGTTTTTT
TRBD2	TRBV4-3	TRBJ2-3	CASSQTSGSGTDTQYF	TGCGCCAGCAGCCAGACTAGCGGGAGTGGCACAGATACGCAGTATTTT
NA	TRBV7-2	TRBJ2-2	CASSLASRRNTGELFF	TGTGCCAGCAGCTTGGCTAGCCGGCGGAACACCGGGGAGCTGTTTTTT
NA	TRBV12-3/TRBV12-4	TRBJ2-3	CASSLGVDTQYF	TGTGCCAGCAGTTTAGGAGTAGATACGCAGTATTTT
TRBD2	TRBV5-1	TRBJ2-7	CASSPREPGLAGRRVYEQYF	TGCGCCAGCAGCCCAAGGGAACCGGGACTAGCGGGACGACGCGTATACGAGCAGTACTTC
NA	TRBV7-3	TRBJ1-5	CAGGASSNQPQHF	TGTGCTGGGGGGGCGAGTAGCAATCAGCCCCAGCATTTT
NA	TRBV19	TRBJ2-5	CASSIGGTTAETQYF	TGTGCCAGTAGTATTGGAGGTACAACCGCGGAGACCCAGTACTTC